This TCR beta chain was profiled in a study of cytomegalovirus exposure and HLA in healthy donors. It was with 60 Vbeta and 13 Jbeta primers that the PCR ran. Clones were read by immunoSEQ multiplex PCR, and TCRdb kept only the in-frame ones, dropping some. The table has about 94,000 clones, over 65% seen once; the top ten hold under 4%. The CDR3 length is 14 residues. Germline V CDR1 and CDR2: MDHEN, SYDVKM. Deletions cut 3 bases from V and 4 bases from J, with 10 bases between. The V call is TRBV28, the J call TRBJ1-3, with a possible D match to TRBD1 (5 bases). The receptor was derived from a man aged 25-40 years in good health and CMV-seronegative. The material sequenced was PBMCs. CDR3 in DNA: TGTGCCAGCAGTTTCGGCGGGGCCGGAAACACCATATATTTT. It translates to CASSFGGAGNTIYF.